These 29 T cell receptor beta chains share one sample of origin, sequenced in a study of T cells after yellow fever vaccination. Using its own MiXCR run on the 5' RACE reads, TCRdb lists one record per CDR3 protein. The table lists around 550,000 distinct CDR3 sequences, over 15% of them singletons. The sequencing here drew on PBMCs, taken 15 days after the yellow fever booster vaccination. Every receptor here comes from a man aged 25 to 45 who received the YFV17D yellow fever vaccine.

The genes are TRBV25-1 and TRBJ1-6; possible D gene TRBD1, 5 bases. Trimming removed 0 bases at V and 5 bases at J, with 11 bases between. Germline CDR1 MGHDK, CDR2 SYGVNS. The CDR3 length is 16 residues. In nucleotides, the CDR3 is TGTGCCAGCAGTGAATATGTACCGGGGGATAATTCACCCCTCCACTTT. This codes for CASSEYVPGDNSPLHF. The full variable domain, in which reference TRBV25-1 and TRBJ1-6 provide the parts outside the CDR3, is EADIYQTPRYLVIGTGKKITLECSQTMGHDKMYWYQQDPGMELHLIHYSYGVNSTEKGDLSSESTVSRIRTEHFPLTLESARPSHTSQYLCASSEYVPGDNSPLHFGNGTRLTVT.

The chain joins TRBV9 to TRBJ2-1; 8 bases match TRBD1. With 3 bases clipped from V and 8 bases from J, the junction kept 7 bases outside the gene matches. Germline-derived CDR1 and CDR2 are SGDLS and YYNGEE. The CDR3 consists of 14 residues. CDR3 loop: CASSAPGQGDEQFF. Here the CDR3 DNA reads TGTGCCAGCAGCGCCCCCGGACAGGGTGATGAGCAGTTCTTC.

This chain links TRBV20-1 with TRBJ2-2; 14 bases align to TRBD2. V gave up 5 bases and J gave up 3 bases; unmatched junction bases: 8. The CDR3 covers 17 residues. Germline loops: CDR1 DFQATT, CDR2 SNEGSKA (reference sequence). The CDR3 sequence: CSAPGTSGSSHTGELFF. DNA for the CDR3: TGCAGTGCTCCTGGGACTAGCGGGAGTTCCCACACCGGGGAGCTGTTTTTT.

This clonotype was counted between two and nine times. This chain links TRBV10-3 with TRBJ2-5; D not resolved. Germline CDR1 and CDR2: ENHRY and SYGVKD. CDR3 length equals 14 residues. CDR3 region: CAIGSQRAAETQYF. DNA for the CDR3: TGTGCGATAGGATCGCAAAGGGCAGCTGAGACCCAGTACTTC.

In this sample, this clonotype turned up a few times. V gene TRBV20-1 combines with J gene TRBJ2-5; 10 bases align to TRBD2. Trimming cost V 6 bases and J 5 bases; bases outside gene matches: 9. The CDR3 is 14 amino acids. Per the germline V gene, CDR1 is DFQATT and CDR2 is SNEGSKA (reference sequence). This chain's CDR3 is CSAPLAGRRETQYF. Written as DNA, the CDR3 is TGCAGTGCCCCACTAGCGGGGCGACGGGAGACCCAGTACTTC.

Only a few counts were recorded for this clonotype. The chain employs TRBV7-9 and TRBJ1-4; D gene ambiguous. Germline CDR1 reads SEHNR; CDR2 reads FQNEAQ (reference sequence). There are 13 residues in the CDR3. With 10 bases removed from V and 4 bases from J, the gap between germline ends came to 13 bases. Here the CDR3 reads CAIARAVNEKLFF. CDR3 nucleotides: TGTGCCATTGCACGGGCCGTTAATGAAAAACTGTTTTTT.

The V and J genes are TRBV7-2 and TRBJ1-5; D perhaps matches TRBD1 (6 bases). Trimming left V 1 base short and J 6 bases short, with 13 bases between. Germline V gene lookup returns CDR1 SGHTA and CDR2 FQGNSA. CDR3 size: 15 residues. The CDR3 nucleotides read TGTGCCAGCAGCTTAGGGACAGAGGCGGGTCAGCCCCAGCATTTT. This codes for CASSLGTEAGQPQHF.

The chain has TRBV6-5 and TRBJ2-7; D possibly matches TRBD1 or TRBD2 (5 bases each). The CDR3 extends over 11 amino acids. Germline V gene lookup returns CDR1 MNHEY and CDR2 SVGAGI. Trimming took 4 bases from V and 11 from J, leaving 12 bases between them. This chain's CDR3 is CASSSLRGEYF. CDR3 in DNA: TGTGCCAGCAGTTCGCTGAGAGGGGAGTACTTC.

The rearrangement joins TRBV5-4 to TRBJ2-5; no clear D. V lost 1 base, J lost 9 bases, and 16 bases lay in between. From germline, CDR1 is SGHNT and CDR2 YYREEE (reference sequence). The CDR3 contains 14 residues. The CDR3 sequence: CASSLRPQIEAQYF. As DNA, the CDR3 is TGTGCCAGCAGCTTGAGGCCGCAGATCGAGGCCCAGTACTTC. Full variable domain (remainder filled in from reference TRBV5-4 and TRBJ2-5): ETGVTQSPTHLIKTRGQQVTLRCSSQSGHNTVSWYQQALGQGPQFIFQYYREEENGRGNFPPRFSGLQFPNYSSELNVNALELDDSALYLCASSLRPQIEAQYFGPGTRLLVL.

This clonotype was seen only a few times. This chain joins TRBV11-2 and TRBJ2-7; tentative D call: TRBD2 (5 bases). CDR3 length: 15 amino acids. V was shortened by 1 base and J by 7 bases, with 17 bases between the two germline ends. Germline loops: CDR1 SGHAT, CDR2 FQNNGV. CDR3 sequence: CASSLGPGLAVEQYF. For the CDR3, the DNA is TGTGCCAGCAGCTTAGGCCCTGGGCTAGCTGTAGAGCAGTACTTC.

The chain carries TRBV12-3 or TRBV12-4 and TRBJ2-3; no reliable D call. There are 14 residues in the CDR3. The V and J ends lost 5 bases and 2 bases respectively, with 11 bases between them. The CDR3 sequence is CASSAQVSTDTQYF. CDR3 DNA sequence: TGTGCCAGCAGTGCACAAGTTTCCACAGATACGCAGTATTTT.

The table lists this clonotype with a few counts. J is TRBJ2-2 and V is TRBV4-2, with 14 bases identical to TRBD2. CDR3 length: 20 amino acids. Trimming cost V 0 bases and J 4 bases; bases outside gene matches: 10. Germline V gene lookup returns CDR1 LGHNA and CDR2 YNFKEQ. CDR3 region: CASSQDLGTSGRGGTGELFF. DNA of the CDR3: TGTGCCAGCAGCCAAGATCTCGGGACTAGCGGGAGAGGTGGCACCGGGGAGCTGTTTTTT.

The chain employs TRBV20-1 and TRBJ2-7, with 10 bases matching TRBD1. Trimming cost V 2 bases and J 2 bases; bases outside gene matches: 12. CDR1 and CDR2 from the germline V gene are DFQATT and SNEGSKA (reference sequence). There are 17 residues in the CDR3. The CDR3 sequence is CSARSQTRTGGTYEQYF. In DNA form, the CDR3 reads TGCAGTGCTAGATCCCAGACCCGGACAGGGGGGACCTACGAGCAGTACTTC.

This clonotype was recorded only once. The chain uses TRBV9 and TRBJ2-7; 10 bases agree with TRBD2. Germline V gene sequence: CDR1 SGDLS, CDR2 YYNGEE. The trim removed 3 bases at V and 4 bases at J, leaving 4 bases unmatched. This CDR3 is built from 14 residues. The CDR3 here is CASSASGSTYEQYF. As DNA, the CDR3 is TGTGCCAGCAGCGCTAGCGGGAGCACATACGAGCAGTACTTC.

This clonotype was seen at least ten times. The chain joins TRBV7-3 to TRBJ2-5, with 7 positions matching TRBD2. The germline gives CDR1 SGHTA, CDR2 FQGTGA. Trimming removed 1 base from V and 4 bases from J; junction bases left unmatched: 3. The CDR3 covers 14 residues. As DNA, the CDR3 is TGTGCCAGCAGCTTAAGCGGGAGTCGAGAGACCCAGTACTTC. Amino acid sequence: CASSLSGSRETQYF.

This clonotype was counted a few times. The rearrangement joins TRBV5-6 to TRBJ2-7; D assignment may be TRBD1 or TRBD2 (6 bases each). Germline CDR1 reads SGHDT; CDR2 reads YYEEEE. This CDR3 has 14 amino acids. Trimming shortened V by 0 bases and J by 0 bases, and 7 bases separated the two germline ends. This CDR3 is CASSLEGGSYEQYF. Here the CDR3 DNA reads TGTGCCAGCAGCTTGGAGGGGGGCTCCTACGAGCAGTACTTC.

The chain joins TRBV4-2 to TRBJ2-1, with D possibly TRBD2 on 5 matching bases. The CDR3 loop spans 16 amino acids. V dropped 0 bases and J dropped 5 bases, with 14 bases sitting between them. CDR1 LGHNA and CDR2 YNFKEQ come from the germline V gene. The CDR3 spells CASSQDGWTGNNEQFF. The CDR3 region has the DNA TGTGCCAGCAGCCAAGATGGGTGGACGGGAAACAATGAGCAGTTCTTC.

This clonotype was found a few times. V gene TRBV20-1 combines with J gene TRBJ1-1; D gene uncertain. The V and J ends lost 4 bases and 1 base respectively, with 19 bases between them. The CDR3 is made up of 16 amino acids. Germline loops: CDR1 DFQATT, CDR2 SNEGSKA (reference sequence). CDR3 bases: TGCAGTGCTATCCAGCGTCCTGGGGTGAAGAACACTGAAGCTTTCTTT. Its protein product is CSAIQRPGVKNTEAFF.

The chain recombines TRBV5-1 with TRBJ2-1; D unresolved. CDR3 size: 15 residues. With 4 bases removed from V and 1 base from J, the gap between germline ends came to 12 bases. Germline V gene data show CDR1 as SGHRS and CDR2 as YFSETQ. CDR3 in amino acids: CASSNEWGSYNEQFF. The CDR3, as DNA: TGCGCCAGCAGCAACGAGTGGGGTTCCTACAATGAGCAGTTCTTC.

This chain links TRBV20-1 with TRBJ1-5, with D tentatively TRBD1 (6 bases). V shed 1 base and J shed 6 bases, with 10 bases lying between them. CDR1 and CDR2 from the germline V gene are DFQATT and SNEGSKA (reference sequence). The length of the CDR3 is 13 residues. The CDR3 here is CSARATGFQPQHF. CDR3 sequence (DNA): TGCAGTGCTAGAGCTACAGGGTTTCAGCCCCAGCATTTT.

This clonotype came up many times. The gene calls are TRBV21-1 and TRBJ2-5; TRBD1 is the table's D call and was not checked against the DNA. TRBV21-1 is recorded as a pseudogene. CDR3 length: 13 residues. The CDR3 loop is CASIRGLKVSQYF. The DNA for the CDR3 is TGTGCCAGCATCAGGGGGCTCAAGGTATCCCAGTACTTC.

This clonotype has more than one count but fewer than ten. This sequence joins TRBV24-1 and TRBJ2-1; 11 nucleotides line up with TRBD2. The CDR3 consists of 15 residues. CDR1 is KGHDR, CDR2 SFDVKD, per germline. J gave up 3 bases and V 3 bases, and 0 bases lay outside the gene matches. The CDR3 bases are TGTGCCACCAGTGATGGACTAGCGGGCTACAATGAGCAGTTCTTC. Protein: CATSDGLAGYNEQFF.

CDR3 in amino acids: CSVVVRGRMNTEAFF. The CDR3 DNA reads as TGCAGCGTTGTTGTAAGGGGGCGAATGAACACTGAAGCTTTCTTT. The chain couples TRBV29-1 to TRBJ1-1; TRBD1 matches at 7 bases. J lost 0 bases, V lost 4 bases, and 8 bases had no gene match. This CDR3 has 15 residues. In germline, CDR1 is SQVTM, CDR2 ANQGSEA.

The chain couples TRBV7-2 to TRBJ2-7, with a tentative D call TRBD1 (6 bases). CDR1 and CDR2 from the germline V gene are SGHTA and FQGNSA. The length of the CDR3 is 13 residues. V lost 8 bases, J lost 2 bases, and 13 bases lay in between. CDR3 amino acids: CASADRMTYEQYF. CDR3 nucleotide sequence: TGTGCCAGCGCCGACAGGATGACCTACGAGCAGTACTTC.

J is TRBJ1-2 and V is TRBV29-1; no clear D. Germline CDR1 SQVTM, CDR2 ANQGSEA. The V gene lost 7 bases and the J gene lost 1 base, with 13 bases spanning the gap. This CDR3 has 13 amino acids. CDR3 nucleotide sequence: TGCAGCGGATCAAACAGCGTTAACTATGGCTACACCTTC. Amino acid sequence: CSGSNSVNYGYTF.

In its sample, this clonotype was seen a few times. The chain is built from TRBV10-3 and TRBJ2-1; the D gene could be TRBD1 or TRBD2 (5 bases each). The CDR3 spans 15 residues. With 6 bases removed from V and 4 bases from J, the gap between germline ends came to 16 bases. CDR1 is ENHRY and CDR2 is SYGVKD in the germline V gene. For the CDR3, the DNA is TGTGCCATCAGCCGGGGCGGAGAAGGATACAATGAGCAGTTCTTC. This sequence encodes CAISRGGEGYNEQFF.

The gene calls are TRBV7-3 and TRBJ2-1, with TRBD2 matching 8 bases. Trimming removed 0 bases from V and 6 bases from J; junction bases left unmatched: 4. The CDR3 loop spans 15 amino acids. In germline, CDR1 is SGHTA, CDR2 FQGTGA. Here the CDR3 reads CASSLTAGEGNEQFF. CDR3 sequence (DNA): TGTGCCAGCAGCTTAACAGCGGGAGAAGGCAATGAGCAGTTCTTC.

The chain has TRBV7-6 and TRBJ2-7; D gene unclear. Germline V gene sequence: CDR1 SGHVS, CDR2 FNYEAQ. Trimming took off 0 bases at V and 3 bases at J, with 9 bases between the two ends. The CDR3 runs to 14 residues. In nucleotides, the CDR3 is TGTGCCAGCAGCTTAGCGGTAGGGTTCTACGAGCAGTACTTC. It encodes CASSLAVGFYEQYF.

This chain joins TRBV11-2 and TRBJ2-5; 7 positions match TRBD1. CDR3 length: 16 residues. CDR1 and CDR2 (germline): SGHAT, FQNNGV. V shed 5 bases and J 4 bases; nucleotides not matched to a gene: 13. The CDR3 here is CASSLSLTGSGETQYF. For the CDR3, the DNA is TGTGCCAGCAGCCTCTCGCTGACAGGGAGTGGAGAGACCCAGTACTTC.